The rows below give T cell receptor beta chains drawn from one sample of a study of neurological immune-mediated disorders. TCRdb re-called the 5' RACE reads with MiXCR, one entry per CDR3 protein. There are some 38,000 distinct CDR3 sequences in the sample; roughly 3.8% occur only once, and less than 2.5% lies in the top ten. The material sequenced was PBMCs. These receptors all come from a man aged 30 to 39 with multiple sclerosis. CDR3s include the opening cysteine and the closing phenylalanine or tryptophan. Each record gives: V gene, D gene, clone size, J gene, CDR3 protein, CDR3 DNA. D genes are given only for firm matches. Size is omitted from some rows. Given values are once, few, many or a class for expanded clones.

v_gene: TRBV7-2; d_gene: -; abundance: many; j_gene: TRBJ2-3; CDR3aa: CASSLDFGLGTDTQYF; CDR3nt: TGTGCCAGCAGCTTAGATTTCGGACTGGGTACAGATACGCAGTATTTT
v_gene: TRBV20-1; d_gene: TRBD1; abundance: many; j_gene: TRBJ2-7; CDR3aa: CSAYITDRGGQYEQYF; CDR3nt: TGCAGTGCTTACATTACCGACAGGGGGGGACAATATGAGCAGTACTTC
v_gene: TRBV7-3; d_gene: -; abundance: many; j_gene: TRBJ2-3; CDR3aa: CASSLKQGRDTQYF; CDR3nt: TGTGCCAGCAGCTTAAAGCAGGGGAGGGATACGCAGTATTTT
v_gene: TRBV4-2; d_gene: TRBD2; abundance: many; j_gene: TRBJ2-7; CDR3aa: CASSQEGLAGSEQYF; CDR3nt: TGTGCCAGCAGCCAAGAAGGACTAGCGGGATCCGAGCAGTACTTC
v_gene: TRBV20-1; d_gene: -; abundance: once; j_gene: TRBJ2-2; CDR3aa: CSARGARGTGELFF; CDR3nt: TGCAGTGCTAGGGGGGCTAGAGGGACCGGGGAGCTGTTTTTT
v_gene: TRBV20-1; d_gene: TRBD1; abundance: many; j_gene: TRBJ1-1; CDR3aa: CSALGQGMNTEAFF; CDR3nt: TGCAGTGCTCTCGGACAGGGTATGAACACTGAAGCTTTCTTT
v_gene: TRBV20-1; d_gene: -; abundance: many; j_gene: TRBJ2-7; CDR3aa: CSAPQETYEQYF; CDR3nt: TGCAGTGCTCCGCAGGAGACCTACGAGCAGTACTTC
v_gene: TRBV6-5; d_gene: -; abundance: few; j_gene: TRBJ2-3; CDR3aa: CASSYSGWMGDTQYF; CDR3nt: TGTGCCAGCAGTTACTCGGGCTGGATGGGAGATACGCAGTATTTT
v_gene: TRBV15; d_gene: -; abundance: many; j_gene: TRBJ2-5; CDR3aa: CATSSSEQETQYF; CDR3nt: TGTGCCACCAGCAGCTCGGAGCAAGAGACCCAGTACTTC
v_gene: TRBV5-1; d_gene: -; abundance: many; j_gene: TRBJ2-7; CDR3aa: CASSQGLSAYEQYF; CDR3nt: TGCGCCAGCAGCCAAGGGCTTTCGGCCTACGAGCAGTACTTC
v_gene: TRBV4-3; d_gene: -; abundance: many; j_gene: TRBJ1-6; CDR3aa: CASSQGLNSPLHF; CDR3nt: TGCGCCAGCAGCCAAGGTCTTAATTCACCCCTCCACTTT
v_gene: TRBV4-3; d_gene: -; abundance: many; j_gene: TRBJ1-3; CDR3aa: CASSRLAGASGNTIYF; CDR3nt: TGCGCCAGCAGCCGCTTAGCAGGGGCATCTGGAAACACCATATATTTT
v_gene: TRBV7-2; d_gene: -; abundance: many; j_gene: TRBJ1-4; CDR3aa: CASSPYTDEKLFF; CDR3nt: TGTGCCAGCAGCCCTTATACCGATGAAAAACTGTTTTTT
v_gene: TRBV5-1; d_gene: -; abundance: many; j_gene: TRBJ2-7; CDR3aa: CASSLEGRGYEQYF; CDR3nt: TGCGCCAGCAGCTTGGAGGGCAGGGGCTACGAGCAGTACTTC
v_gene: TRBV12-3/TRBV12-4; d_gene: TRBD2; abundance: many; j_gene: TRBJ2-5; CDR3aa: CASSLSPGLAGGIQETQYF; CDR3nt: TGTGCCAGCAGTCTTAGTCCGGGACTAGCGGGGGGGATCCAAGAGACCCAGTACTTC
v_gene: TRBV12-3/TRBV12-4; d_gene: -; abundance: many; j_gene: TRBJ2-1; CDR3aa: CASSLAIRNEQFF; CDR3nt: TGTGCCAGCAGTTTAGCTATTAGGAATGAGCAGTTCTTC
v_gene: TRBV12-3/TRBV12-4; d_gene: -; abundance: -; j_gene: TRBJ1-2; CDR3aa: CASRKAVGYTF; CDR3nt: TGTGCCAGCAGGAAGGCGGTTGGCTACACCTTC
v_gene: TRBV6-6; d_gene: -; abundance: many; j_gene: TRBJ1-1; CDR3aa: CASSYGGVMNTEAFF; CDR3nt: TGTGCCAGCAGTTACGGTGGGGTGATGAACACTGAAGCTTTCTTT
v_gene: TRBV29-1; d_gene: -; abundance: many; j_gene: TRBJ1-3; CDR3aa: CSVSGSGNTIYF; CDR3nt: TGCAGCGTCAGCGGGTCTGGAAACACCATATATTTT
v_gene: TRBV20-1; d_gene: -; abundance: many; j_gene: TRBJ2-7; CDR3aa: CSGTTGISYEQYF; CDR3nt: TGCAGTGGTACGACCGGGATCTCCTACGAGCAGTACTTC
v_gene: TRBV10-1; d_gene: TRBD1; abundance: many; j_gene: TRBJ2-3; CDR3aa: CASSAQGPPPTDTQYF; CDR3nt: TGCGCCAGCAGTGCACAGGGGCCCCCACCCACAGATACGCAGTATTTT
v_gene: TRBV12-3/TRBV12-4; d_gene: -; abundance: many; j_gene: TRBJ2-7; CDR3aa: CASSQDRYYEQYF; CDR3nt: TGTGCCAGCAGCCAAGACAGATACTACGAGCAGTACTTC
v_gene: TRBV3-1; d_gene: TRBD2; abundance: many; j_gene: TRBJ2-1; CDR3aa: CASSTTSGAYNEQFF; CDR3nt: TGTGCCAGCAGCACTACTAGCGGGGCCTACAATGAGCAGTTCTTC
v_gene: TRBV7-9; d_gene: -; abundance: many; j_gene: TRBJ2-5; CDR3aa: CASSTRDTTFDPQETQYF; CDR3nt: TGTGCCAGCAGCACCCGGGACACCACCTTTGATCCCCAAGAGACCCAGTACTTC
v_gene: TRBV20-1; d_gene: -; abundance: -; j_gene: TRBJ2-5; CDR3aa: CSARDLKTVRETQYF; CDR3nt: TGCAGTGCTAGAGATCTAAAGACCGTCAGGGAGACCCAGTACTTC
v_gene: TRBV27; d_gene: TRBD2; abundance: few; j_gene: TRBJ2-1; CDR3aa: CASSSNSVGGGLYNEQFF; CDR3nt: TGTGCCAGCAGTTCTAATAGTGTCGGCGGGGGGCTTTACAATGAGCAGTTCTTC
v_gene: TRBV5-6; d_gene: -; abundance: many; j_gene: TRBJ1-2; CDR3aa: CASSFTDGYTF; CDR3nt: TGTGCCAGCAGCTTTACAGATGGCTACACCTTC
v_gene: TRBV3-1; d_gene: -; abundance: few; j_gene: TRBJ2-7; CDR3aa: CASSQDLVGSEQYF; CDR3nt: TGTGCCAGCAGCCAAGACTTGGTGGGATCCGAGCAGTACTTC
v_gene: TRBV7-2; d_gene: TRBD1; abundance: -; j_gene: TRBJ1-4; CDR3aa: CASSFFTGQGSRKLFF; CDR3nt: TGTGCCAGCAGCTTCTTTACGGGACAGGGCTCTCGAAAACTGTTTTTT
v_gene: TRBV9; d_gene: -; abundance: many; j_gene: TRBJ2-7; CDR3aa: CASSHQGGGGTYEQYF; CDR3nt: TGTGCCAGCAGCCATCAGGGGGGCGGGGGCACCTACGAGCAGTACTTC
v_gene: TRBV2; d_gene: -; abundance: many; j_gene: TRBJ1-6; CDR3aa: CASSDNSPLHF; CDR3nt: TGTGCCAGCAGTGACAATTCACCCCTCCACTTT
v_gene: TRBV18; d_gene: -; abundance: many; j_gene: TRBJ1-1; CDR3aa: CASSPGLNTEAFF; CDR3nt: TGTGCCAGCTCACCAGGTTTGAACACTGAAGCTTTCTTT
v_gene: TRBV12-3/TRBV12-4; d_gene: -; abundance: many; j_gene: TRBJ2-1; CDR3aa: CASSPKRNEQFF; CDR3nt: TGTGCCAGCAGTCCCAAAAGAAATGAGCAGTTCTTC
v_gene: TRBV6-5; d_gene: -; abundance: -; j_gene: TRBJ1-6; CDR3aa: CASSYSAVGGISNSPLHF; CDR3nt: TGTGCCAGCAGTTACTCGGCTGTAGGGGGAATCAGTAATTCACCCCTCCACTTT
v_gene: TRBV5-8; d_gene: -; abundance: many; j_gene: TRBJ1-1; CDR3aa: CASTRTAEAFF; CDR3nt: TGTGCCAGCACCAGGACGGCTGAAGCTTTCTTT
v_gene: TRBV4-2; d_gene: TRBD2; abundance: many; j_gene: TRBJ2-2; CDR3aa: CASSQGSSGGSGELFF; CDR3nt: TGTGCCAGCAGCCAAGGTAGTAGCGGGGGATCCGGGGAGCTGTTTTTT
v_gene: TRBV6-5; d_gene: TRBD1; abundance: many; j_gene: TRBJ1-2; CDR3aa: CASSYLRTGGVYGYTF; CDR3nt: TGTGCCAGCAGTTACCTTAGGACAGGGGGAGTATATGGCTACACCTTC